Below, 18 T cell receptor beta chains from the same sample are listed, as sequenced in a study of T cell responses to AZD1222 COVID-19 vaccine. TCRdb's copy holds only in-frame clones and misses some; the assay was immunoSEQ multiplex PCR. The sample records 130,000 or so clones, about nine tenths being singletons. The specimen comprised peripheral blood, sampled on day 0 of AZD1222 vaccination. All receptors come from an adult in good health.

The chain employs TRBV24-1 and TRBJ2-5; 11 bases are a match to TRBD2. The CDR3 is 16 residues long. V was clipped by 4 bases and J by 4 bases; unmatched bases: 7. Germline V lookup: CDR1 KGHDR, CDR2 SFDVKD. CDR3 protein: CATSDTSGGQGETQYF. The DNA of the CDR3 is TGTGCCACCAGTGACACTAGCGGGGGACAAGGAGAGACCCAGTACTTC.

This clone has just a few counts. The V call is TRBV10-2, the J call TRBJ1-2; a weak D match, TRBD1 (6 bases). Trimming took 0 bases from V and 8 from J, leaving 13 bases between them. CDR3 size: 14 residues. Germline CDR1 WSHSY, CDR2 SAAADI. The CDR3 reads CASSESQGLGGYTF. For the CDR3, the DNA is TGCGCCAGCAGTGAGTCACAGGGCCTAGGGGGCTACACCTTC.

In regard to this clone: Other DNA sequences in this specimen translate into the identical CDR3. The CDR3 here is CASSFSGVTDTQYF. Here the CDR3 DNA reads TGTGCCAGCAGCTTTAGCGGGGTTACAGATACGCAGTATTTT. V gene TRBV7-2 combines with J gene TRBJ2-3; 8 positions agree with TRBD2. The V gene's germline CDR1 is SGHTA and CDR2 FQGNSA. CDR3 size: 14 residues. Trimming removed 3 bases from V and 3 bases from J; junction bases left unmatched: 2.

The chain recombines TRBV7-3 with TRBJ2-4; D may be TRBD1 or TRBD2 (6 bases each). In germline, CDR1 is SGHTA, CDR2 FQGTGA. Trimming pared 4 bases from V and 4 bases from J, leaving 17 bases between. This CDR3 contains 16 residues. For the CDR3, the DNA is TGTGCCAGCAGCTCCACCGGAGGGGGGTCAAAAAACATTCAGTACTTC. It codes for CASSSTGGGSKNIQYF.

This clone was observed a single time. J is TRBJ1-4 and V is TRBV20-1; D gene ambiguous. V was trimmed by 6 bases and J by 8 bases, leaving 10 bases between them. Germline V CDR1 and CDR2: DFQATT, SNEGSKA (reference sequence). The CDR3 has 11 residues. The CDR3 DNA sequence: TGCAGTGCCCGGGCCCAAGAAAAACTGTTTTTT. Protein product: CSARAQEKLFF.

The chain employs TRBV27 and TRBJ2-5; D uncertain. The CDR3 consists of 14 residues. Germline CDR1 and CDR2: MNHEY and SMNVEV (reference sequence). V was shortened by 2 bases and J by 5 bases, with 12 bases between the two germline ends. DNA for the CDR3: TGTGCCAGCAGTTTAGGGTCGACTCGGGAGACCCAGTACTTC. Translation: CASSLGSTRETQYF.

The J gene is TRBJ1-1, the V gene TRBV6-5, with D perhaps TRBD1 (5 bases). The V gene's germline CDR1 is MNHEY and CDR2 SVGAGI. Trimming took off 0 bases at V and 5 bases at J, with 16 bases between the two ends. The CDR3 consists of 16 residues. The CDR3 spells CASSYSSSGGETEAFF. CDR3 DNA sequence: TGTGCCAGCAGTTACTCGAGTAGTGGGGGAGAGACTGAAGCTTTCTTT.

Concerning this clone: At one boundary the junction diverges from the germline segment, which might be a read error. The chain links TRBV6-5 to TRBJ2-7; D gene ambiguous. CDR3 length: 10 amino acids. Germline lookup yields CDR1 MNHEY and CDR2 SVGAGI. The CDR3 DNA reads TGTGCCAGCAGTTCCCCCTCGTTCCTTTTC. It is translated as CASSSPSFLF.

This clone was counted a few times. The chain combines TRBV9 with TRBJ1-5, with D possibly TRBD1 on 5 matching bases. The germline gives CDR1 SGDLS, CDR2 YYNGEE. Trimming removed 6 bases from V and 0 bases from J, with 25 bases in between. The CDR3 contains 19 residues. CDR3 region: CASITPGDPQPYSNQPQHF. CDR3 nucleotide sequence: TGTGCCAGCATAACGCCCGGGGACCCGCAGCCTTATAGCAATCAGCCCCAGCATTTT.

V gene TRBV6-2 or TRBV6-3 combines with J gene TRBJ1-5; 7 bases agree with TRBD1. This CDR3 contains 14 residues. Germline CDR1 and CDR2: MNHEY and SVGEGT. With 6 bases clipped from V and 10 bases from J, the junction kept 12 bases outside the gene matches. The CDR3 region has the DNA TGTGCCAGCAGCCCTAGGGGGCCGCCTGATCCCCAGCATTTT. Amino acid sequence: CASSPRGPPDPQHF.

V is TRBV3-1 (or the pseudogene TRBV3-2) and J is TRBJ2-7; 8 nucleotides agree with TRBD1. The CDR3 is 16 amino acids. Germline CDR1 LGHDT, CDR2 YNNKEL (reference sequence). Trimming removed 4 bases from V and 3 bases from J; junction bases left unmatched: 11. CDR3 coding DNA: TGTGCCAGCAGCCCTGGAGTGGGGACAGGCTACTACGAGCAGTACTTC. As protein: CASSPGVGTGYYEQYF.

This clone is a singleton in its sample. The V gene is TRBV15, the J gene TRBJ1-3; 8 bases are shared with TRBD1. Germline-derived CDR1 and CDR2 are LNHNV and YYDKDF (reference sequence). CDR3 size: 15 residues. J gave up 7 bases and V 3 bases, and 8 bases lay outside the gene matches. CDR3 nucleotides: TGTGCCACCAGCAGGGGGACAGGCCCCATTAACACCATATATTTT. Its protein is CATSRGTGPINTIYF.

The V and J genes are TRBV27 and TRBJ2-7; 11 nucleotides agree with TRBD1. Germline CDR1 reads MNHEY; CDR2 reads SMNVEV (reference sequence). This CDR3 contains 15 residues. After removal of 6 bases from V and 3 bases from J, the junction contained 7 bases not matched to a gene. CDR3 amino acids: CASRPGQGVYYEQYF. As DNA, the CDR3 is TGTGCCAGCAGACCGGGACAGGGGGTTTACTACGAGCAGTACTTC.

This clone showed up just once. The CDR3: CASSSTGPWEQYF. In nucleotides, the CDR3 is TGTGCCAGCAGCTCCACAGGGCCCTGGGAGCAGTACTTC. The rearrangement joins TRBV7-2 to TRBJ2-7; TRBD1 might be the D (6 bases). Germline assignment: CDR1 SGHTA and CDR2 FQGNSA. V lost 4 bases to trimming and J lost 7 bases, with 14 bases between them. The CDR3 totals 13 residues.

The chain has TRBV19 and TRBJ1-6; D may be TRBD1 (5 bases). V was shortened by 6 bases and J by 8 bases, with 14 bases between the two germline ends. Germline V gene data show CDR1 as LNHDA and CDR2 as SQIVND (reference sequence). The CDR3 covers 14 residues. The CDR3 spells CASRTGPPHSPLHF. CDR3 bases: TGTGCCAGTAGAACGGGGCCCCCCCATTCACCCCTCCACTTT. The variable domain in full, completed from reference TRBV19 and TRBJ1-6, reads DGGITQSPKYLFRKEGQNVTLSCEQNLNHDAMYWYRQDPGQGLRLIYYSQIVNDFQKGDIAEGYSVSREKKESFPLTVTSAQKNPTAFYLCASRTGPPHSPLHFGNGTRLTVT.

The genes are TRBV18 and TRBJ1-4, with a possible D match to TRBD1 (6 bases). The CDR3 covers 17 residues. Germline-derived CDR1 and CDR2 are KGHSH and LQKENI. V lost 3 bases to trimming and J lost 6 bases, with 20 bases between them. The CDR3: CASSPFALQGGDEKLFF. The CDR3 nucleotides read TGTGCCAGCTCACCCTTCGCCCTACAGGGAGGAGATGAAAAACTGTTTTTT.

The J gene is TRBJ1-4, the V gene TRBV7-8; D perhaps matches TRBD1 (5 bases). Trimming stripped 2 bases from V and 5 bases from J, with 12 bases between. CDR1 SGHVS and CDR2 FQNEAQ come from the germline V gene. The CDR3 length is 15 residues. CDR3 protein: CASSLRQSLNEKLFF. In DNA, the CDR3 is TGTGCCAGCAGCTTACGACAGTCCTTAAATGAAAAACTGTTTTTT. Looking up the rest from reference TRBV7-8 and TRBJ1-4 gives the full variable domain: GAGVSQSPRYKVAKRGQDVALRCDPISGHVSLFWYQQALGQGPEFLTYFQNEAQLDKSGLPSDRFFAERPEGSVSTLKIQRTQQEDSAVYLCASSLRQSLNEKLFFGSGTQLSVL.

The chain links TRBV19 to TRBJ2-7; 14 positions match TRBD2. Per the germline V gene, CDR1 is LNHDA and CDR2 is SQIVND (reference sequence). The CDR3 sequence is 15 residues long. Trimming at V came to 8 bases and at J to 4 bases, leaving 7 bases not matched to a gene. The DNA of the CDR3 is TGTGCCAGTGCCGTGGGGACTAGCGGGGGTTACGAGCAGTACTTC. Translating it yields CASAVGTSGGYEQYF.